The clone carrying this T cell receptor (beta chain) was seen a single time. The antigen remains unidentified. Use of 60 Vbeta and 13 Jbeta primers characterized the PCR. Sequenced by immunoSEQ multiplex PCR; TCRdb stores in-frame clones only, minus some. This table holds over 85,000 clones, roughly two thirds found once. These data come from a study of cytomegalovirus exposure and HLA in healthy donors. As for the study in general: Samples from HLA-typed donors yielded approximately 80 million unique TCRs in an early data release.

Findings and caveats of the study: According to reports, the classifier identified cytomegalovirus status with high specificity and sensitivity. For TCR beta chains, V- and J-gene trimming was later linked to a missense DCLRE1C variant.

The CDR3 contains 16 residues. The germline gives CDR1 SGHNT, CDR2 YYREEE (reference sequence). The trim removed 5 bases at V and 5 bases at J, leaving 13 bases unmatched. The chain employs TRBV5-4 and TRBJ1-2; the match to TRBD1 covers 9 bases. The receptor was isolated from a man in his forties in good health and CMV-seronegative. Sequenced sample: PBMCs. The CDR3 DNA follows: TGTGCCAGCAGTACTGACAGGGGGGTGATCCCTTATGGCTACACCTTC. Protein sequence: CASSTDRGVIPYGYTF.